This note documents a single T cell receptor (beta chain) sequence. The antigen remains undetermined. These data belong to a study of vaccination effects on CD4 cells after COVID-19. Study findings and constraints: Vaccine- and infection-induced clones showed marked clonal contraction late following vaccination.

After removal of 0 bases from V and 2 bases from J, the junction contained 16 bases not matched to a gene. The CDR3 totals 21 residues. Germline lookup yields CDR1 MNHEY and CDR2 SVGEGT. TCRdb's copy holds only in-frame clones and misses some; the assay was immunoSEQ multiplex PCR. This table holds around 24,000 clones, over 70% found once. Pools of viral peptides were used by the ViraFEST assay to expand antigen-specific CD4+ T cells ahead of sequencing. CD4+ T cells were isolated after less than 13 days of culture. It was two doses of either the BNT162b2 or mRNA-1273 vaccine that participants received.

The rearrangement uses TRBV6-2 or TRBV6-3 and TRBJ2-1; 10 nucleotides match TRBD1. This receptor was taken from a human donor who received a COVID-19 vaccine. Sequenced material: CD4+ T cells from PBMCs cultured with HCoV-NL63 spike peptides, taken after COVID-19 vaccination. The CDR3 DNA sequence: TGTGCCAGCAGTTACTCGAGGGTGGGACAGGGGCGCTCCTCCGCCTACAATGAGCAGTTCTTC. Amino acid sequence: CASSYSRVGQGRSSAYNEQFF.